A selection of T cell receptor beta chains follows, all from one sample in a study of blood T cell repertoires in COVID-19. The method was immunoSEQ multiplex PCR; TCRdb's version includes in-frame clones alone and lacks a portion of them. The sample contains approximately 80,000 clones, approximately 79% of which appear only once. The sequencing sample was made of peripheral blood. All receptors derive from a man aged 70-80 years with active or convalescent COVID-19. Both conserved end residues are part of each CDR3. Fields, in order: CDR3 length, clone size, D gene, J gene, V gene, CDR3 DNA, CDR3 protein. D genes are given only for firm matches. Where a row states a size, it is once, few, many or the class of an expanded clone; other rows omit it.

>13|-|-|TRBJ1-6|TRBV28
TGTGCCAGTTCCGGGATCTATAATTCACCCCTCCACTTT
CASSGIYNSPLHF
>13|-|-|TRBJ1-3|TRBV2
TGTGCCAGCTTGAGAGAGACTGGAAACACCATATATTTT
CASLRETGNTIYF
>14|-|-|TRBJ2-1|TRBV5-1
TGCGCCAGCAGCTTGGGACAGGCATACAATGAGCAGTTCTTC
CASSLGQAYNEQFF
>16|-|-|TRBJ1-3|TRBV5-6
TGTGCCAGCAGCTTAAGGGGCCCCCACTCTGGAAACACCATATATTTT
CASSLRGPHSGNTIYF
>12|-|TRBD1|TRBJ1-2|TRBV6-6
TGTGCCAGCAGTTGGGAACCGGGACAGGTGACTTTC
CASSWEPGQVTF
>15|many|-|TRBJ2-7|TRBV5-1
TGCGCCAGCAGCGTGGCGCAGGGTATCTCCTACGAGCAGTACTTC
CASSVAQGISYEQYF
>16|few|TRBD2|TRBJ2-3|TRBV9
TGTGCCAGCAGCGTAGCTCTAGCGGTGGACGGAGATACGCAGTATTTT
CASSVALAVDGDTQYF
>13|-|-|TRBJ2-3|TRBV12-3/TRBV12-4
TGTGCCAGCAGTCCGCTGCAGGGGGATACGCAGTATTTT
CASSPLQGDTQYF
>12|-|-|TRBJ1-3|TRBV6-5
TGTGCCAGCAGTTTAGATAGAAACACCATATATTTT
CASSLDRNTIYF
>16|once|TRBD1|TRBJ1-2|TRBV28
TGTGCCAGCAGGCCCCCCCCGGTAGGGGGCGCGTTTGGCTACACCTTC
CASRPPPVGGAFGYTF
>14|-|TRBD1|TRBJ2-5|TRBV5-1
TGCGCCAGCAACGAGGGACAGGAGTCAGGGACCCAGTACTTC
CASNEGQESGTQYF
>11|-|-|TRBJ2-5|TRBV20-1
TGCAGTGCTAGCCCGTTAGAGACCCAGTACTTC
CSASPLETQYF
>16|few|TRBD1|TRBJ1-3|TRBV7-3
TGTGCCAGCAGCGCTCCACAGAGGACAGGGCGGGACACCATATATTTT
CASSAPQRTGRDTIYF
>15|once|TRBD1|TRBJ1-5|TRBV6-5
TGTGCCAGCAGTACGTCCGGGACAGGGCTTCAGCCCCAGCATTTT
CASSTSGTGLQPQHF
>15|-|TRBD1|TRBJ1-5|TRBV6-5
TGTGCCAGCAGCGGTTGGACAGGGAGTCATCAGCCCCAGCATTTT
CASSGWTGSHQPQHF
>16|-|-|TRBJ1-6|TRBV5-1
TGCGCCAGCAGCTTGGGGGGCCAGGGGAATGGTTCACCCCTCCACTTT
CASSLGGQGNGSPLHF
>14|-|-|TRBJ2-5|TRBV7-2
TGTGCCAGCAGCTTTAACGGGGACCAAGAGACCCAGTACTTC
CASSFNGDQETQYF
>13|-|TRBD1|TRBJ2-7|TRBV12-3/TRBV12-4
TGTGCCACCATGTCGACAGGGGAAGACGAGCAGTACTTC
CATMSTGEDEQYF
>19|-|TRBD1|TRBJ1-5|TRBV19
TGTGCCAGTAGTACCCGACGTGGGTCCGGGACAGGGAACAATCAGCCCCAGCATTTT
CASSTRRGSGTGNNQPQHF
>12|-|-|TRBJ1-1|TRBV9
TGTGCCAGCAGCCCACGGGACACTGAAGCTTTCTTT
CASSPRDTEAFF
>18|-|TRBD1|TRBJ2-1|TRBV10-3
TGTGCCATCAGACCCGGGACAGGGCCCTCCCCAATTAAAAATGAGCAGTTCTTC
CAIRPGTGPSPIKNEQFF
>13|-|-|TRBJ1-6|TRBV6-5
TGTGCCAGCCGCAGGGAGGGGGTTTCACCCCTCCACTTT
CASRREGVSPLHF
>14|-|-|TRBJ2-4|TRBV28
TGTGCCAGCAACGGAGGAGGAGCCAAAAACATTCAGTACTTC
CASNGGGAKNIQYF